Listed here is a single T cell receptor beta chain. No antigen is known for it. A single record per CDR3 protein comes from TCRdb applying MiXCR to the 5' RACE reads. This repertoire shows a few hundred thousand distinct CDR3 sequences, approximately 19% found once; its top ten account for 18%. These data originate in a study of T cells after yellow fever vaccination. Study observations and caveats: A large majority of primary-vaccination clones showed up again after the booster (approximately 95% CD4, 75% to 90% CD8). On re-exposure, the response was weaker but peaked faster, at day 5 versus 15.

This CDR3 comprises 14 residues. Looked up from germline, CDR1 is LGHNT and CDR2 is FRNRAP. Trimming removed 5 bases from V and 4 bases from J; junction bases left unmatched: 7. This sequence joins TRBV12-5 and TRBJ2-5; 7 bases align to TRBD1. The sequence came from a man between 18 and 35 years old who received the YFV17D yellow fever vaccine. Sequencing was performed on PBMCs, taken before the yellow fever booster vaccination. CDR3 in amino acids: CASGARTGIETQYF. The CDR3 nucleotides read TGTGCTAGTGGTGCCAGGACAGGAATAGAGACCCAGTACTTC.